The 17 T cell receptor beta chains reported below all come from one sample, sequenced in a study of graft-versus-host responses after intestinal transplantation. Some clones are missing from TCRdb's copy, which holds only in-frame ones; the method was immunoSEQ multiplex PCR. Among 17,000 or so clones listed, approximately 82% were seen once. Graft tissue was processed to release intraepithelial and lamina propria lymphocytes. Sequenced material: ileum tissue, taken 17 days after transplant. These TCRs come from a human patient who received an intestinal transplant, so some T cells may come from the graft donor.

The chain carries TRBV4-3 and TRBJ2-3, with 7 positions matching TRBD1. This CDR3 is 13 amino acids long. The V segment lost 8 bases and the J segment 2 bases; nucleotides outside the gene matches: 4. The germline CDR1 and CDR2 sequences are LGHNA and YSLEER. CDR3 in amino acids: CASRDRNTDTQYF. The CDR3 DNA reads TGCGCCAGCCGGGACAGAAACACAGATACGCAGTATTTT.

This chain uses TRBV28 with TRBJ2-1, with D unclear. The CDR3 runs to 16 residues. The germline V gene has CDR1 MDHEN and CDR2 SYDVKM. Trimming left V 5 bases short and J 0 bases short, with 14 bases between. CDR3 DNA: TGTGCCAGCAGTGGCTCGGAAGGATACTCCTACAATGAGCAGTTCTTC. It yields the protein CASSGSEGYSYNEQFF.

V and J are TRBV10-1 and TRBJ2-2; 9 bases line up with TRBD2. This CDR3 is built from 16 residues. Germline CDR1 is WNHNN and CDR2 is SYGVQD (reference sequence). V lost 8 bases and J lost 4; bases outside the gene matches: 11. DNA of the CDR3: TGCGCCAGCTCACCTGCGGGGGGGACTGGCACCGGGGAGCTGTTTTTT. Its protein product is CASSPAGGTGTGELFF.

Remarks on this clone: The junction differs from germline at one of its ends, possibly a read error. V is TRBV7-7 and J is TRBJ2-5, with D tentatively TRBD2 (5 bases). The CDR3 contains 13 residues. CDR1 is SSHAT and CDR2 is FNYEAQ in the germline V gene (reference sequence). CDR3 nucleotides: TGTGCTAGCAGCTGGACTTTCCAAGAGACCCAGTACTTC. It yields the protein CASSWTFQETQYF.

This clone occurred a few times. The chain combines TRBV28 with TRBJ2-2; 9 nucleotides align to TRBD1. After removal of 1 base from V and 4 bases from J, the junction contained 4 bases not matched to a gene. From germline, CDR1 is MDHEN and CDR2 SYDVKM. The CDR3 runs 16 residues. CDR3 residues: CASSLLTGGTTGELFF. The CDR3 DNA follows: TGTGCCAGCAGTTTATTAACAGGGGGCACCACCGGGGAGCTGTTTTTT. The variable domain in full, with the rest retrieved from reference TRBV28 and TRBJ2-2, is DVKVTQSSRYLVKRTGEKVFLECVQDMDHENMFWYRQDPGLGLRLIYFSYDVKMKEKGDIPEGYSVSREKKERFSLILESASTNQTSMYLCASSLLTGGTTGELFFGEGSRLTVL.

The V call is TRBV9, the J call TRBJ1-1, with D perhaps TRBD1 (5 bases). The CDR3 is 14 residues long. Trimming cost V 3 bases and J 3 bases, with 12 bases left between them. Germline CDR1 SGDLS, CDR2 YYNGEE. The CDR3: CASSARVTDTEAFF. In DNA form, the CDR3 reads TGTGCCAGCAGCGCCAGGGTGACGGACACTGAAGCTTTCTTT.

This chain connects TRBV7-2 to TRBJ1-3, with 8 bases fitting TRBD1. This CDR3 comprises 16 residues. Germline-derived CDR1 and CDR2 are SGHTA and FQGNSA. V lost 5 bases and J lost 7; bases outside the gene matches: 13. CDR3 coding DNA: TGTGCCAGCAGCCTCGTGACAGGGGCGGGTCAGAACACCATATATTTT. It yields the protein CASSLVTGAGQNTIYF.

The rearrangement uses TRBV7-9 and TRBJ2-1, with no clear D. The ends were cut back, 5 bases at V and 4 bases at J, with 9 bases in the middle. The CDR3 is 13 amino acids. The germline CDR1 and CDR2 sequences are SEHNR and FQNEAQ (reference sequence). CDR3 sequence (DNA): TGTGCCAGCAGCCTGACACTGTACAATGAGCAGTTCTTC. This translates into CASSLTLYNEQFF. The variable domain in full, with the rest retrieved from reference TRBV7-9 and TRBJ2-1, is DTGVSQNPRHKITKRGQNVTFRCDPISEHNRLYWYRQTLGQGPEFLTYFQNEAQLEKSRLLSDRFSAERPKGSFSTLEIQRTEQGDSAMYLCASSLTLYNEQFFGPGTRLTVL.

The chain employs TRBV10-3 and TRBJ2-2, with 7 bases that match TRBD1. The CDR3 consists of 13 residues. Trimming took 11 bases from V and 1 from J; bases not matched to a gene: 4. Germline CDR1 and CDR2: ENHRY and SYGVKD. CDR3 sequence: CAVRQGNTGELFF. CDR3 bases: TGTGCCGTAAGACAGGGGAACACCGGGGAGCTGTTTTTT.

The genes are TRBV29-1 and TRBJ1-2; D is undetermined. The length of the CDR3 is 11 residues. Trimming cost V 5 bases and J 4 bases, with 8 bases left between them. Per germline, CDR1 SQVTM and CDR2 ANQGSEA. The CDR3 sequence is CSVRDVYGYTF. Written as DNA, the CDR3 is TGCAGCGTTAGGGATGTCTATGGCTACACCTTC.

CDR3 residues: CASSERQGWFNEKLFF. The DNA of the CDR3 is TGTGCCAGCAGTGAACGACAGGGGTGGTTCAATGAAAAACTGTTTTTT. The chain is built from TRBV2 and TRBJ1-4, with 8 bases matching TRBD1. The V and J ends lost 2 bases and 5 bases, in that order; junction bases with no gene match: 7. The CDR3 is 16 amino acids. Germline V gene sequence: CDR1 SNHLY, CDR2 FYNNEI.

The J gene is TRBJ2-5, the V gene TRBV2; 9 bases line up with TRBD2. The J call may be mistaken, given a closer DNA end match to TRBJ2-7. The CDR3 sequence is 17 residues long. CDR1 SNHLY and CDR2 FYNNEI come from the germline V gene. The CDR3 DNA reads TGTGCCAGCAGTGGTGGAGCTAGCGGGACCAAAAACTACGAGCAGTACTTC. It yields the protein CASSGGASGTKNYEQYF.

V gene TRBV10-3 combines with J gene TRBJ1-5, with D unclear. There are 14 residues in the CDR3. Per the germline V gene, CDR1 is ENHRY and CDR2 is SYGVKD. V was shortened by 2 bases and J by 10 bases, with 15 bases between the two germline ends. As DNA, the CDR3 is TGTGCCATCAGTGAGGACCGCGTAATCAGCCCCCAGCATTTT. Its translation: CAISEDRVISPQHF.

The gene calls are TRBV4-3 and TRBJ2-1; 10 nucleotides agree with TRBD2. Trimming at V came to 1 base and at J to 8 bases, leaving 14 bases not matched to a gene. In germline, CDR1 is LGHNA, CDR2 YSLEER. This CDR3 is 18 amino acids long. CDR3: CASSQGVAGGTIVDEQFF. The CDR3 region has the DNA TGCGCCAGCAGCCAAGGCGTAGCGGGAGGAACTATTGTAGATGAGCAGTTCTTC.

The V and J genes are TRBV5-4 and TRBJ2-1; 9 positions agree with TRBD2. CDR1 and CDR2 from the germline V gene are SGHNT and YYREEE (reference sequence). CDR3 length: 16 residues. Trimming removed 0 bases from V and 6 bases from J; junction bases left unmatched: 7. CDR3 in amino acids: CASSLVPSGTCNEQFF. In nucleotides, the CDR3 is TGTGCCAGCAGCTTGGTGCCTAGCGGGACCTGCAATGAGCAGTTCTTC.

The sample holds one count of this clone. The genes are TRBV13 and TRBJ2-1, with 13 positions matching TRBD2. The V gene end was trimmed by 4 bases and the J gene end by 6 bases; junction bases not matched to a gene: 9. Germline V gives CDR1 PRHDT, CDR2 FYEKMQ (reference sequence). This CDR3 region has 17 residues. In DNA form, the CDR3 reads TGTGCCAGCAGCTCACATAGGACTAGCGGGAGAAGCAATGAGCAGTTCTTC. This encodes CASSSHRTSGRSNEQFF. The full variable domain, rest sourced from reference TRBV13 and TRBJ2-1, is AAGVIQSPRHLIKEKRETATLKCYPIPRHDTVYWYQQGPGQDPQFLISFYEKMQSDKGSIPDRFSAQQFSDYHSELNMSSLELGDSALYFCASSSHRTSGRSNEQFFGPGTRLTVL.

This chain joins TRBV4-2 and TRBJ2-1; TRBD2 matches at 12 bases. V shed 3 bases and J 6 bases; nucleotides not matched to a gene: 9. CDR3 length: 17 residues. CDR1 and CDR2 (germline): LGHNA, YNFKEQ. The CDR3 sequence is CASSHPRLAGDGNEQFF. Written as DNA, the CDR3 is TGTGCCAGCAGCCATCCCCGACTAGCGGGAGATGGCAATGAGCAGTTCTTC.